A selection of T cell receptor beta chains follows, all from one sample in a study of T cells in narcolepsy. Sequenced by immunoSEQ multiplex PCR; TCRdb stores in-frame clones only, minus some. The data show about 40,000 clones, around 88% seen once. Sequencing input: CD45RA- memory CD4+ T cells from PBMCs. The source is a human donor with narcolepsy. The CDR3 runs from the conserved cysteine through the conserved F or W. The order of the fields is clone size, CDR3 length, J gene, V gene, D gene, CDR3 DNA, CDR3 protein. D genes are given only for firm matches. A row's size may be missing; if present it is once, few, many or a size class.

>-|15|TRBJ2-2|TRBV10-3|-
TGTGCCATCAGTGATGTCCTAGGAAATGAGGGGGAGCTGTTTTTT
CAISDVLGNEGELFF
>-|14|TRBJ2-3|TRBV7-3|-
TGTGCCAGCAGCTTTAAGGACTTCACAGATACGCAGTATTTT
CASSFKDFTDTQYF
>once|14|TRBJ1-2|TRBV6-4|TRBD1
TGTGCCAGCAGTGCTGAGGACAGGGGTGGTGGCTACACCTTC
CASSAEDRGGGYTF
>-|15|TRBJ2-2|TRBV5-1|-
TGCGCCAGCAGCCGGGCCGAATCGAACACCGGGGAGCTGTTTTTT
CASSRAESNTGELFF
>few|15|TRBJ2-1|TRBV19|TRBD2
TGTGCCAGCCGGACTAGCGGGGGGGCCGACAATGAGCAGTTCTTC
CASRTSGGADNEQFF
>-|14|TRBJ1-4|TRBV12-5|TRBD1
TGTGCTAGTGGTTTGCAGGGGGCTTATGAAAAACTGTTTTTT
CASGLQGAYEKLFF
>-|14|TRBJ2-5|TRBV11-3|-
TGTGCCAGCAGCGATACGGGGTCCCAAGAGACCCAGTACTTC
CASSDTGSQETQYF
>-|17|TRBJ2-5|TRBV27|TRBD1
TGTGCCAGCAGACCAGGGACAGTTGCTCTGTCCGGAGTGACCCAGTACTTC
CASRPGTVALSGVTQYF
>-|14|TRBJ1-5|TRBV6-1|-
TGTGCCAGCAGTGAGTGGGCAGCCCGTCAGCCCCAGCATTTT
CASSEWAARQPQHF
>-|16|TRBJ2-7|TRBV9|TRBD2
TGTGCCAGCAGCGTAGACCCCCGCGGGAGAGACAACGAGCAGTACTTC
CASSVDPRGRDNEQYF
>-|13|TRBJ2-5|TRBV5-1|-
TGCGCCAGCAGCCCCGAAGGACGGGAGACCCAGTACTTC
CASSPEGRETQYF
>-|16|TRBJ2-7|TRBV5-4|TRBD1
TGTGCCAGCAGCCGGGGAGTGGGACAGGGGTCCTACGAGCAGTACTTC
CASSRGVGQGSYEQYF
>-|18|TRBJ2-6|TRBV19|TRBD1
TGTGCCAGTAGTCCGAAAGGGACAGGGGGTGCCGGGGCCAACGTCCTGACTTTC
CASSPKGTGGAGANVLTF
>-|14|TRBJ2-3|TRBV10-1|-
TGCGCCAGCAGTGACGCCGGATTATCAGATACGCAGTATTTT
CASSDAGLSDTQYF
>-|15|TRBJ2-2|TRBV11-2|-
TGTGCCAGCAGCTCTCGGGTGCGCCACACCGGGGAGCTGTTTTTT
CASSSRVRHTGELFF
>-|13|TRBJ1-1|TRBV5-1|-
TGCGCCAGCAGCGGTCAGGGAGGCGGGGAAGCTTTCTTT
CASSGQGGGEAFF
>-|13|TRBJ1-5|TRBV29-1|-
TGCAGCGTGGCTTCGGGGAGGGGGCAGCCCCAGCATTTT
CSVASGRGQPQHF
>-|15|TRBJ2-7|TRBV11-3|TRBD1
TGTGCCAGCAGCACGCAGACAGGGGGCCCCTACGAGCAGTACTTC
CASSTQTGGPYEQYF
>few|13|TRBJ2-7|TRBV11-2|-
TGTGCCAGCAGCTTAACAGGAGGCTACGAGCAGTACTTC
CASSLTGGYEQYF
>once|11|TRBJ2-1|TRBV20-1|-
TGCAGTGCTTCCCTAGCCAATGAGCAGTTCTTC
CSASLANEQFF
>-|12|TRBJ2-5|TRBV7-9|-
TGTGCCAGCAGTGTAGGGTCAGAGACCCAGTACTTC
CASSVGSETQYF
>-|12|TRBJ1-5|TRBV28|-
TGTGCCAGCAGTCCAACAAACCAGCCCCAGCATTTT
CASSPTNQPQHF
>-|14|TRBJ2-3|TRBV19|-
TGTGCCAGCCAGGATCATAGGAGCACAGATACGCAGTATTTT
CASQDHRSTDTQYF
>-|17|TRBJ2-3|TRBV7-7|TRBD2
TGTGCCAGCAGCTTAGAAGTAGCCGGGAGGGCCGGGGATACGCAGTATTTT
CASSLEVAGRAGDTQYF
>-|16|TRBJ2-1|TRBV6-5|-
TGTGCCAGCAGTTATAAGCCCCCGAGCTCCTACAATGAGCAGTTCTTC
CASSYKPPSSYNEQFF
>-|14|TRBJ2-3|TRBV11-1|-
TGTGCCAGCAGCCCGCCCGGGGTGCCAGATACGCAGTATTTT
CASSPPGVPDTQYF
>-|14|TRBJ1-4|TRBV6-6|-
TGTGCCAGCAGTTACCTACAGGGCGGTGAAAAACTGTTTTTT
CASSYLQGGEKLFF
>-|14|TRBJ1-1|TRBV4-2|-
TGTGCCAGCAGCCAAGAAGTGTTAAACACTGAAGCTTTCTTT
CASSQEVLNTEAFF
>-|16|TRBJ2-1|TRBV7-8|TRBD2
TGTGCCAGCAGAGGGACTAGCACCGACAAAGGGAATGAGCAGTTCTTC
CASRGTSTDKGNEQFF
>-|14|TRBJ1-6|TRBV9|-
TGTGCCAGCAGCGAGGGACAATATAATTCACCCCTCCACTTT
CASSEGQYNSPLHF
>-|16|TRBJ1-1|TRBV18|-
TGTGCCAGCTCACCACGGCCTCCCCCGGGGAACACTGAAGCTTTCTTT
CASSPRPPPGNTEAFF